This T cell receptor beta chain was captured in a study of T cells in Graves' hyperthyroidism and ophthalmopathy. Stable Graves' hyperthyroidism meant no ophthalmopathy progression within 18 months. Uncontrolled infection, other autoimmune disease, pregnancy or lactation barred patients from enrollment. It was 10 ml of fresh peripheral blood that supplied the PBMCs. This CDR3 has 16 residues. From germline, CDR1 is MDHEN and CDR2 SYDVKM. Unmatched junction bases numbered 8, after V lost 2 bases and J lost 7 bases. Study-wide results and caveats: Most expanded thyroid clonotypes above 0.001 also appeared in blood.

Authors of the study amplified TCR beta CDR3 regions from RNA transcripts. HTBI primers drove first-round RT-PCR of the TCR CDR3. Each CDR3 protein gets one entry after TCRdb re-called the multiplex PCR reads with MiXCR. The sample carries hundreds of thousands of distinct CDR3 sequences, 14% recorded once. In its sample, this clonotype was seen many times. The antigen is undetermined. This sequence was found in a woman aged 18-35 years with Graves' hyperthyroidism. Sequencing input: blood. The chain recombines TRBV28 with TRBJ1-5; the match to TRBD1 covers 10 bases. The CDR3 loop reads CASSLLPGQGTQPQHF. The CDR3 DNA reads TGTGCCAGCAGTTTACTCCCGGGACAGGGGACCCAGCCCCAGCATTTT.